This TCR beta chain was observed in a study of blood T cell repertoires in COVID-19. Trimming cost V 0 bases and J 5 bases; bases outside gene matches: 1. This CDR3 contains 14 residues. Germline V gene lookup returns CDR1 SGHRS and CDR2 YFSETQ. Here immunoSEQ multiplex PCR was the method, and the copy in TCRdb shows in-frame clones only, minus some. The sample has about 63,000 clones, 74% seen once. Sequenced material: peripheral blood. The rearrangement joins TRBV5-1 to TRBJ2-2; 7 bases match TRBD1. The receptor's source is a woman of 80 years or more with acute or convalescent COVID-19. The CDR3 protein is CASSLAGGTGELFF. CDR3 nucleotides: TGCGCCAGCAGCTTGGCAGGGGGTACCGGGGAGCTGTTTTTT.